A selection of T cell receptor beta chains follows, all from one sample in a study of T cell responses to AZD1222 COVID-19 vaccine. TCRdb's copy holds only in-frame clones and misses some; the assay was immunoSEQ multiplex PCR. The data hold 83,000 or so clones, with about nine tenths observed a single time. The sample here was peripheral blood, taken 28 days after the second AZD1222 dose. These receptors were taken from an adult who received the AZD1222 COVID-19 vaccine. CDR3s include the opening cysteine and the closing phenylalanine or tryptophan. D genes are given only for firm matches. Some rows mark clone size as missing; the rest say once, few, many or name a class of expanded clone.

abundance	d_gene	j_gene	v_gene	len	CDR3nt	CDR3aa
NA	TRBD1	TRBJ1-5	TRBV7-6	15	TGTGCCAGCAGCCGGGGACAGGGCGGCAATCAGCCCCAGCATTTT	CASSRGQGGNQPQHF
NA	TRBD1	TRBJ1-6	TRBV4-3	14	TGCGCCAGCAGTACAGGGGCGACGAATTCACCCCTCCACTTT	CASSTGATNSPLHF
NA	NA	TRBJ2-7	TRBV11-2	15	TGTGCCAGCAGCTCGCTCGGACTGCCCTCCTACGAGCAGTACTTC	CASSSLGLPSYEQYF
NA	NA	TRBJ1-5	TRBV7-2	16	TGTGCCAGCAGCTTAGTGGGACTACTAAGCAATCAGCCCCAGCATTTT	CASSLVGLLSNQPQHF
NA	NA	TRBJ1-5	TRBV5-4	14	TGTGCCAGCAGCTTGGACAGGAGCAATCAGCCCCAGCATTTT	CASSLDRSNQPQHF
NA	NA	TRBJ2-3	TRBV7-6	16	TGTGCCAGCAGCCTTACCGCGGGACTTAACACAGATACGCAGTATTTT	CASSLTAGLNTDTQYF
NA	NA	TRBJ2-1	TRBV7-9	14	TGTGCCAGCAGCTCTGGACAGAGCTACAATGAGCAGTTCTTC	CASSSGQSYNEQFF
once	NA	TRBJ2-1	TRBV3-1/TRBV3-2	14	TGTGCCAGCAGCCGGGAGTTTGGAAACAATGAGCAGTTCTTC	CASSREFGNNEQFF
NA	NA	TRBJ2-7	TRBV19	15	TGTGCCAGTAGTATAGTTCGGGGTGTTGGATACGAGCAGTACTTC	CASSIVRGVGYEQYF
NA	TRBD1	TRBJ2-2	TRBV5-8	18	TGTGCCAGCAGCCCCCGTCCGGGACAGGGAGGGCACACCGGGGAGCTGTTTTTT	CASSPRPGQGGHTGELFF
NA	NA	TRBJ2-2	TRBV30	14	TGTGCCTGGAGTGTAGGAGTTGGCGACGGGGAGCTGTTTTTT	CAWSVGVGDGELFF